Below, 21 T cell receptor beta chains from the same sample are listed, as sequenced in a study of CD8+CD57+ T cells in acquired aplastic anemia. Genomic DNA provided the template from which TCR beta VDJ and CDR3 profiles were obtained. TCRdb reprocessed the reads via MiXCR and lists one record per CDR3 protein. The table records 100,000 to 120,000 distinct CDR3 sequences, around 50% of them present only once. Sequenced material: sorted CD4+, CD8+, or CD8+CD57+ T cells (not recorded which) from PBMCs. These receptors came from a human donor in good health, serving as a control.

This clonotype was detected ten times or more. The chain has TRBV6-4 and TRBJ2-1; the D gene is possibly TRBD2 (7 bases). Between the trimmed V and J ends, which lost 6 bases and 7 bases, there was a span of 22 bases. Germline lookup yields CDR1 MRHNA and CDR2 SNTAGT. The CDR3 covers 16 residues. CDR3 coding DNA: TGTGCCAGCAGCGAAGGGGGGGGCATGTTTGGTAATGAGCAGTTCTTC. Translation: CASSEGGGMFGNEQFF.

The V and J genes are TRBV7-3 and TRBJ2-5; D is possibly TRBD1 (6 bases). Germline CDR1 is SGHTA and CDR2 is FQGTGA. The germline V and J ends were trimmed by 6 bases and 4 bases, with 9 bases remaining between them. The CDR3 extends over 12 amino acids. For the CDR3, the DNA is TGTGCCAGCAGGCAGGGGCCAGAGACCCAGTACTTC. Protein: CASRQGPETQYF.

The CDR3 DNA sequence: TGTGCCAGTAATACAGGGCAGAATTCACCCCTCCACTTT. This encodes CASNTGQNSPLHF. The genes are TRBV19 and TRBJ1-6; tentatively, D is TRBD1 (6 bases). The CDR3 consists of 13 residues. The germline gives CDR1 LNHDA, CDR2 SQIVND (reference sequence). V was clipped by 7 bases and J by 7 bases, with 11 bases between them.

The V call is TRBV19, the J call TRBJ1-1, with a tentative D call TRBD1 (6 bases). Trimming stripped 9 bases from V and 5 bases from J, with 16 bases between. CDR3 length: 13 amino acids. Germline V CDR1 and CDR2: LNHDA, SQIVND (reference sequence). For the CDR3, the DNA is TGTGCCAGCGGGAAGGGGGGAGGGACTGAAGCTTTCTTT. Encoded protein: CASGKGGGTEAFF.

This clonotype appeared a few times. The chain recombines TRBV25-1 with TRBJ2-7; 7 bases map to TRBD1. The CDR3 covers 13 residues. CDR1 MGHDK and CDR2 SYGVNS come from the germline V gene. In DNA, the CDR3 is TGTGCTAGAGGGGGCCCTACAGGGGTCGAGCAGTACTTC. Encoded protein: CARGGPTGVEQYF.

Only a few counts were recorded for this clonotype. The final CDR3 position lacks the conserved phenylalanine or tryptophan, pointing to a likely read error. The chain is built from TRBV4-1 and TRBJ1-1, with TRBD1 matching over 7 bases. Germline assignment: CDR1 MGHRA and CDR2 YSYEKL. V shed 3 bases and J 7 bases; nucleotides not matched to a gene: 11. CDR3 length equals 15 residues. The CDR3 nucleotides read TGCGCCAGCAGCCAGGAAACCGACAGGGACCTTGAAGCTTTCCTT. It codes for CASSQETDRDLEAFL.

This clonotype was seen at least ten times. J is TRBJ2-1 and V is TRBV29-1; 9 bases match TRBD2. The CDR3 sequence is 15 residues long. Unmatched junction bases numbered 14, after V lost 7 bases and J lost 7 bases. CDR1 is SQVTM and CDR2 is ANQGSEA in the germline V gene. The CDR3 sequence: CSATSYYSGGNEQFF. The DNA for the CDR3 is TGCAGCGCCACATCGTATTATAGCGGGGGAAATGAGCAGTTCTTC.

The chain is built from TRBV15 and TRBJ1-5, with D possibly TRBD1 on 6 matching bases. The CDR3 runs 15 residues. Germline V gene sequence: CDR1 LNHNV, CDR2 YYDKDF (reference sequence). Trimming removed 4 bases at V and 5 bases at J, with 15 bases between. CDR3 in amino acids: CATSIDGTRDQPQHF. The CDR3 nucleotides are TGTGCCACCAGCATCGACGGGACACGGGATCAGCCCCAGCATTTT.

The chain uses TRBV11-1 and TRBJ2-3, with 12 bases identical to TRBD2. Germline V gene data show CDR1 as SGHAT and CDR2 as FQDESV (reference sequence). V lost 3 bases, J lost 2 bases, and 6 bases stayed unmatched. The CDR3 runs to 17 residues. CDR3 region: CASSFPLAGGYTDTQYF. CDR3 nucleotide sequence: TGTGCCAGCAGCTTCCCACTAGCGGGGGGTTACACAGATACGCAGTATTTT.

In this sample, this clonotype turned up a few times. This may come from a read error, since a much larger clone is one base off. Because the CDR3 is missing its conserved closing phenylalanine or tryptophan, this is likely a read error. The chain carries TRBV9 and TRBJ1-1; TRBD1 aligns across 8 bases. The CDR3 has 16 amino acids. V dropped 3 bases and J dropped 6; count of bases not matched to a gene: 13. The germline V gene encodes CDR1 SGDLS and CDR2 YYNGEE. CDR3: CASSERNRTGHPEAFL. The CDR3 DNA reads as TGTGCCAGCAGCGAAAGGAACCGGACAGGGCATCCTGAAGCTTTCCTT.

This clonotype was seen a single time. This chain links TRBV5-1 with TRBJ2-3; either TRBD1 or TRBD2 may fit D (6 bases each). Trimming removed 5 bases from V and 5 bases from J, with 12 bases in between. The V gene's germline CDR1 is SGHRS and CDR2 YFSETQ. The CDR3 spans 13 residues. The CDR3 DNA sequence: TGCGCCAGCAGACAACAGGGAGGAGATACGCAGTATTTT. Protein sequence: CASRQQGGDTQYF.

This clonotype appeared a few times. The CDR3 sequence is CASSALKGATEYTEAFF. CDR3 nucleotides: TGTGCCAGCAGCGCATTAAAGGGGGCTACGGAGTACACTGAAGCTTTCTTT. The chain employs TRBV5-6 and TRBJ1-1; 7 bases map to TRBD1. This CDR3 is 17 amino acids long. Germline trimming cut 4 bases from V and 3 bases from J; bases unmatched to any gene: 15. Germline CDR1 SGHDT, CDR2 YYEEEE.

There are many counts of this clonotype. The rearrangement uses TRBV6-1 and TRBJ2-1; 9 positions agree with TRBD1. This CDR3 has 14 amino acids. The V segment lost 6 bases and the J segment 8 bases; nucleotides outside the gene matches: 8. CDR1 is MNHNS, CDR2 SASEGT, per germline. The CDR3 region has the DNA TGTGCCAGCAGACCCGGGACAGGGTCCCATGAGCAGTTCTTC. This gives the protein CASRPGTGSHEQFF.

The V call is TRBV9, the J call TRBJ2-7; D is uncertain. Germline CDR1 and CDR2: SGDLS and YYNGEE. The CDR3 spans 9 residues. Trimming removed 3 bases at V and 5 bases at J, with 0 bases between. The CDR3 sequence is CASSDEQYF. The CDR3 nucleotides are TGTGCCAGCAGCGACGAGCAGTACTTC.

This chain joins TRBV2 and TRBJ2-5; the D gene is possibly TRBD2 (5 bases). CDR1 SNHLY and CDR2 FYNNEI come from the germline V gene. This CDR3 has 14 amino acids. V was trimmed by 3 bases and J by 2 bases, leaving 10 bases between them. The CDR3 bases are TGTGCCAGCAGTGATTGGCTAGCTCAAGAGACCCAGTACTTC. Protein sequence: CASSDWLAQETQYF.

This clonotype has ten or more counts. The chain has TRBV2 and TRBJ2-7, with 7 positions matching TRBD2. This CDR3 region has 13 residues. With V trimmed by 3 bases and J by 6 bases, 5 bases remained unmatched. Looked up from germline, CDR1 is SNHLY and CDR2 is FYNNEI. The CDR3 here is CASSEEWEGEQYF. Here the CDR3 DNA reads TGTGCCAGCAGTGAGGAGTGGGAGGGCGAGCAGTACTTC.

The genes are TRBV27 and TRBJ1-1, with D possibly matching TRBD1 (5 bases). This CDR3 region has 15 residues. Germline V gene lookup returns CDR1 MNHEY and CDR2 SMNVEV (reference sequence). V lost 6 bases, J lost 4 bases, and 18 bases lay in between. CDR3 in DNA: TGTGCCAGCAGACCCCTCCAGGGTGGTACCACTGAAGCTTTCTTT. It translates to CASRPLQGGTTEAFF.

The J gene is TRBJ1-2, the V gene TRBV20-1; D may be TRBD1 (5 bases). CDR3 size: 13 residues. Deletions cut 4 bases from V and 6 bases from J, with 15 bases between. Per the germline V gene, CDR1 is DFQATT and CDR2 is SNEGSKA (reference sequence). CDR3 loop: CSATSRVNDGYTF. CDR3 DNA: TGCAGTGCTACTTCCAGGGTCAATGATGGCTACACCTTC.

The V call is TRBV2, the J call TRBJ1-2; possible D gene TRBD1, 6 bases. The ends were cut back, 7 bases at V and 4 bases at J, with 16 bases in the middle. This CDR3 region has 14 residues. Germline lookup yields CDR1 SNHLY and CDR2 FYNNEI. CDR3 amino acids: CASIRAARGYGYTF. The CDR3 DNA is TGTGCCAGCATCCGGGCAGCCAGGGGCTATGGCTACACCTTC.

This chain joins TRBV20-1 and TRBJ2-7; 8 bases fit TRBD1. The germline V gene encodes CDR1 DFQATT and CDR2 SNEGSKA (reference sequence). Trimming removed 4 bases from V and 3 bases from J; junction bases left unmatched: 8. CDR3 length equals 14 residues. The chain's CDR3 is CSAIPTGEFYEQYF. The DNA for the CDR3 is TGCAGTGCTATACCGACAGGGGAATTCTACGAGCAGTACTTC.

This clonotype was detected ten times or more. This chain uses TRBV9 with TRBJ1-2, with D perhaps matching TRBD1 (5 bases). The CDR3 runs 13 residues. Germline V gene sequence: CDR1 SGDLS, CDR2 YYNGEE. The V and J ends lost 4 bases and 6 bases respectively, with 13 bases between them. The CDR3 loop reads CASSSLDSNGYTF. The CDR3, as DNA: TGTGCCAGCAGCTCTTTAGACAGTAATGGCTACACCTTC.